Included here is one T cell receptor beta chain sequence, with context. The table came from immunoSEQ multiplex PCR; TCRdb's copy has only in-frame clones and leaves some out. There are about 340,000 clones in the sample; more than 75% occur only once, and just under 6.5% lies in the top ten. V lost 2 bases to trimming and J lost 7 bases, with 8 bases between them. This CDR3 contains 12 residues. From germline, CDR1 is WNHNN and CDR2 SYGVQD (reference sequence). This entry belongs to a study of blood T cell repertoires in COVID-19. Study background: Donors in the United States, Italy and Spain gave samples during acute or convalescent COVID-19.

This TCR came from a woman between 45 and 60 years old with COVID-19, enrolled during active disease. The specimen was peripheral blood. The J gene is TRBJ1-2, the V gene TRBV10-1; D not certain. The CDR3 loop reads CASSEGPLGYTF. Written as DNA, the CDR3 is TGCGCCAGCAGTGAGGGCCCTCTTGGCTACACCTTC.